This entry lists 28 T cell receptor beta chains sequenced from one sample in a study of T-cell reconstitution after alpha-beta-depleted transplantation in children. Preparing the TCRbeta library involved the use of unique molecular identifiers. TCRdb reprocessed the PCR reads via MiXCR and lists one record per CDR3 protein. Of around 200,000 distinct CDR3 sequences in the sample, approximately 10% are singletons; the top ten hold 28%. This specimen consisted of PBMCs, obtained before TCRalphabeta/CD19-depleted stem cell transplant. Receptors were obtained from a child younger than two with acute myeloid leukemia, due to receive a stem cell transplant.

This clonotype appeared many times. This chain links TRBV12-3 or TRBV12-4 with TRBJ2-5; either TRBD1 or TRBD2 may supply D (5 bases each). V shed 9 bases and J shed 4 bases, with 18 bases lying between them. This CDR3 is built from 14 residues. CDR3 amino acids: CASNKRGELETQYF. DNA of the CDR3: TGTGCCAGTAATAAGAGGGGCGAATTAGAGACCCAGTACTTC.

This chain links TRBV12-3 or TRBV12-4 with TRBJ2-1, with D possibly being TRBD1 (6 bases). V lost 5 bases to trimming and J lost 7 bases, with 18 bases between them. The CDR3 has 15 residues. The CDR3: CASSPALGARNEQFF. The CDR3 bases are TGTGCCAGCAGTCCCGCCCTGGGGGCAAGGAATGAGCAGTTCTTC.

The V gene is TRBV5-1, the J gene TRBJ1-1; maybe TRBD1 (6 bases). V was cut by 2 bases and J by 4 bases, with 9 bases left in between. The CDR3 is made up of 13 amino acids. Germline V lookup: CDR1 SGHRS, CDR2 YFSETQ. The CDR3 sequence: CASSLTQGTEAFF. The CDR3 DNA reads TGCGCCAGCAGCTTAACACAGGGCACTGAAGCTTTCTTT.

V gene TRBV6-1 combines with J gene TRBJ2-1, with a tentative D call TRBD2 (6 bases). The CDR3 totals 14 residues. CDR1 MNHNS and CDR2 SASEGT come from the germline V gene. Between the trimmed V and J ends, which lost 6 bases and 5 bases, there was a span of 14 bases. CDR3: CASRLARINNEQFF. The CDR3 DNA follows: TGTGCCAGCAGGCTAGCGAGAATTAACAATGAGCAGTTCTTC.

The rearrangement uses TRBV19 and TRBJ2-6; no reliable D call. The length of the CDR3 is 12 residues. Trimming stripped 7 bases from V and 4 bases from J, with 5 bases between. Germline CDR1 is LNHDA and CDR2 is SQIVND (reference sequence). The CDR3 protein is CASNPGANVLTF. CDR3 in DNA: TGTGCCAGTAACCCCGGGGCCAACGTCCTGACTTTC.

This clonotype was seen ten or more times. The chain employs TRBV7-9 and TRBJ1-5; TRBD1 matches 8 bases. The trim removed 5 bases at V and 0 bases at J, leaving 6 bases unmatched. CDR3 length: 16 residues. In germline, CDR1 is SEHNR, CDR2 FQNEAQ (reference sequence). The CDR3 DNA follows: TGTGCCAGCAGCCCTGGGACAGGAAATAGCAATCAGCCCCAGCATTTT. As protein: CASSPGTGNSNQPQHF.

At least ten counts were recorded for this clonotype. The chain carries TRBV24-1 and TRBJ2-3; the match to TRBD2 covers 12 bases. The junction had 8 bases not matched to a gene; V was cut back by 4 bases and J by 1 base. The CDR3 covers 18 residues. From germline, CDR1 is KGHDR and CDR2 SFDVKD. For the CDR3, the DNA is TGTGCCACCAGTGAACCTAGCGGGAGGGCACAGGGCACAGATACGCAGTATTTT. Residues: CATSEPSGRAQGTDTQYF.

Many counts were recorded for this clonotype. V is TRBV12-3 or TRBV12-4 and J is TRBJ2-4; D might be TRBD1 or TRBD2, each matching 5 bases. The CDR3 spans 15 residues. Trimming removed 5 bases from V and 11 bases from J, with 22 bases in between. The CDR3 loop reads CASSPAGTTLSFQYF. The CDR3 nucleotides are TGTGCCAGCAGTCCTGCCGGGACCACCCTTAGCTTTCAGTACTTC.

Worth noting for this clonotype: Given a much more abundant clone one base away, this may be a read error. The CDR3 protein is CASSQGPGEAYEQYF. CDR3 coding DNA: TGCGCCAGCAGCCAAGGCCCTGGCGAGGCCTACGAGCAGTACTTC. The gene calls are TRBV4-3 and TRBJ2-7; D not resolved. The CDR3 covers 15 residues. In germline, CDR1 is LGHNA, CDR2 YSLEER. The V end was cut by 1 base, the J end by 2 bases, with 12 bases between.

This clonotype was detected many times. V usage is TRBV11-3 and J usage is TRBJ1-2, with D uncertain. The CDR3 has 16 residues. Germline V gene sequence: CDR1 SGHNT, CDR2 YENEEA. With 5 bases removed from V and 8 bases from J, the gap between germline ends came to 24 bases. The DNA of the CDR3 is TGTGCCAGCAGCCGATCGACTAGCAGCGGACCTAGAGGCTACACCTTC. Its translation is CASSRSTSSGPRGYTF.

This clonotype was seen at least ten times. The chain is built from TRBV4-1 and TRBJ2-7; D remains unclear. This CDR3 spans 13 amino acids. V lost 4 bases and J 7 bases, leaving 14 bases between the germline ends. The germline CDR1 and CDR2 sequences are MGHRA and YSYEKL. This CDR3 reads CASSRDPPTEQYF. DNA of the CDR3: TGCGCCAGCAGCCGTGACCCCCCGACAGAGCAGTACTTC.

Worth noting for this clonotype: Just one base apart from a much larger clone, this may be a read error. The rearrangement uses TRBV20-1 and TRBJ2-5; no reliable D call. V lost 5 bases to trimming and J lost 6 bases, with 16 bases between them. CDR1 and CDR2 (germline): DFQATT, SNEGSKA (reference sequence). The CDR3 has 13 amino acids. The CDR3 DNA reads TGCAGTGCTCAGGCCAAAATCCAGAAGACCCAGTACTTC. Residues: CSAQAKIQKTQYF.

The table lists this clonotype with many counts. The chain recombines TRBV5-1 with TRBJ2-5, with 8 bases fitting TRBD2. CDR1 SGHRS and CDR2 YFSETQ come from the germline V gene. This CDR3 is built from 15 residues. The junction had 5 bases not matched to a gene; V was cut back by 0 bases and J by 4 bases. In nucleotides, the CDR3 is TGCGCCAGCAGCTTGGGATCGGGAGGGGGAGAGACCCAGTACTTC. This encodes CASSLGSGGGETQYF.

This clonotype showed up many times. The chain has TRBV29-1 and TRBJ2-1; D unresolved. The length of the CDR3 is 10 residues. Trimming removed 7 bases at V and 8 bases at J, with 9 bases between. Germline V gene data show CDR1 as SQVTM and CDR2 as ANQGSEA. The CDR3 region has the DNA TGCAGCGCCATCGGTTATGAGCAGTTCTTC. Protein product: CSAIGYEQFF.

In this sample, this clonotype turned up many times. The rearrangement joins TRBV5-1 to TRBJ2-3; the match to TRBD2 covers 9 bases. The V and J ends lost 7 bases and 4 bases, in that order; junction bases with no gene match: 10. The CDR3 sequence is 15 residues long. Looked up from germline, CDR1 is SGHRS and CDR2 is YFSETQ. As DNA, the CDR3 is TGCGCCAGCCTGCCGGGACTAGCCCTGTCAGATACGCAGTATTTT. Protein sequence: CASLPGLALSDTQYF.

A remark on this clonotype: The junction differs from germline at one of its ends, possibly a read error. The rearrangement links TRBV6-6 to TRBJ1-2, with TRBD1 matching 9 bases. Germline assignment: CDR1 MNHNY and CDR2 SVGAGI (reference sequence). The CDR3 extends over 13 amino acids. CDR3 in amino acids: CASGTGLSYGDTF. The CDR3 nucleotides read TGTGCCAGCGGGACAGGGTTAAGCTATGGCGACACCTTC.

This clonotype turned up a few times. The chain links TRBV6-1 to TRBJ1-5; D is undetermined. The germline V and J ends were trimmed by 3 bases and 5 bases, with 11 bases remaining between them. The CDR3 length is 14 residues. Per germline, CDR1 MNHNS and CDR2 SASEGT. The CDR3 sequence: CASSEMSGYQPQHF. The CDR3 DNA sequence: TGTGCCAGCAGTGAGATGAGTGGGTATCAGCCCCAGCATTTT.

This clonotype was counted ten times or more. This rearrangement joins TRBV29-1 to TRBJ2-3; 8 bases line up with TRBD2. CDR1 is SQVTM, CDR2 ANQGSEA, per germline. V lost 3 bases to trimming and J lost 0 bases; unmatched junction nucleotides: 5. The CDR3 is 15 amino acids. The CDR3 is CSVDQASGSTDTQYF. CDR3 nucleotide sequence: TGCAGCGTTGATCAGGCTAGCGGGAGCACAGATACGCAGTATTTT.

This clonotype has a count of ten or more. The V and J genes are TRBV29-1 and TRBJ2-1; 10 bases are shared with TRBD1. The CDR3 length is 13 residues. The J segment lost 7 bases and the V segment lost 7 bases, leaving 7 bases of the junction unmatched. Germline assignment: CDR1 SQVTM and CDR2 ANQGSEA. The chain's CDR3 is CSAGQGIWNEQFF. In nucleotides, the CDR3 is TGCAGCGCGGGACAGGGGATTTGGAATGAGCAGTTCTTC.

The table lists this clonotype with many counts. The chain has TRBV20-1 and TRBJ2-7; D is possibly TRBD2 (5 bases). The CDR3 covers 13 residues. Deletions cut 2 bases from V and 0 bases from J, with 8 bases between. Germline V lookup: CDR1 DFQATT, CDR2 SNEGSKA (reference sequence). The CDR3 DNA is TGCAGTGCTAGAAGAGGGCACTCCTACGAGCAGTACTTC. Encoded protein: CSARRGHSYEQYF.

At least ten counts were recorded for this clonotype. The CDR3 region has the DNA TGTGCCAGCAGTTACCCCCCACAGGGACTCCGACCCTACGAGCAGTACTTC. This codes for CASSYPPQGLRPYEQYF. The chain combines TRBV6-5 with TRBJ2-7; either TRBD1 or TRBD2 may supply D (6 bases each). CDR1 is MNHEY and CDR2 is SVGAGI in the germline V gene. CDR3 length: 17 residues. The V end was cut by 2 bases, the J end by 2 bases, with 19 bases between.

This clonotype was picked up many times. The chain employs TRBV21-1 and TRBJ1-6. TRBV21-1 is labeled a pseudogene. This CDR3 comprises 16 residues. CDR3 sequence reads: CASSKRAGPYNSPLHF. The CDR3 region has the DNA TGTGCCAGCAGCAAAAGAGCAGGGCCCTATAATTCACCCCTCCACTTT.

Many counts were recorded for this clonotype. V usage is TRBV20-1 and J usage is TRBJ2-1; the D gene is possibly TRBD2 (5 bases). CDR3 length equals 12 residues. V was clipped by 3 bases and J by 8 bases, with 11 bases between them. CDR1 is DFQATT and CDR2 is SNEGSKA in the germline V gene (reference sequence). As DNA, the CDR3 is TGCAGTGCTAGGGTCACTAGTTATGAGCAGTTCTTC. It encodes CSARVTSYEQFF.

As to this clonotype: One junction end does not reproduce the germline sequence, and a read error may be involved. The rearrangement joins TRBV7-3 to TRBJ2-2; 11 bases are a match to TRBD2. CDR1 is SGHTA and CDR2 is FQGTGA in the germline V gene. The length of the CDR3 is 16 residues. CDR3 region: CASSITSGGNTGELFF. The CDR3 bases are TGTGCCAGCAGCATAACTAGCGGGGGAAACACCGGGGAGCTGTTTTTT.

This clonotype was detected ten times or more. J is TRBJ2-7 and V is TRBV7-3, with 7 bases fitting TRBD1. Germline CDR1 and CDR2: SGHTA and FQGTGA. This CDR3 contains 16 residues. J lost 4 bases, V lost 0 bases, and 9 bases had no gene match. The CDR3 DNA reads as TGTGCCAGCAGCTTAACAATTGGACAGGTCAAGTACGAGCAGTACTTC. As protein: CASSLTIGQVKYEQYF.

This clonotype was seen repeatedly, ten times or more. The chain is built from TRBV20-1 and TRBJ2-3; 10 bases are a match to TRBD2. This CDR3 has 14 residues. With 4 bases clipped from V and 4 bases from J, the junction kept 5 bases outside the gene matches. CDR1 is DFQATT and CDR2 is SNEGSKA in the germline V gene (reference sequence). The CDR3 spells CSAKASGRADTQYF. The CDR3 DNA reads TGCAGTGCTAAAGCTAGCGGGAGAGCAGATACGCAGTATTTT.

This clonotype has a count of ten or more. The rearrangement links TRBV6-1 to TRBJ2-3; TRBD2 agrees at 10 bases. Germline CDR1 MNHNS, CDR2 SASEGT. Trimming cost V 2 bases and J 3 bases; bases outside gene matches: 2. The CDR3 covers 15 residues. CDR3 sequence: CASSELAGATDTQYF. CDR3 nucleotides: TGTGCCAGCAGTGAACTAGCGGGAGCAACAGATACGCAGTATTTT.

The sample holds many counts of this clonotype. DNA for the CDR3: TGTGCCAGCAGCTTAGACGGAGCCTTCACAGATACGCAGTATTTT. Translated: CASSLDGAFTDTQYF. This chain joins TRBV7-9 and TRBJ2-3, with unresolved D. Trimming shortened V by 1 base and J by 2 bases, and 10 bases separated the two germline ends. Germline lookup yields CDR1 SEHNR and CDR2 FQNEAQ (reference sequence). The CDR3 has 15 residues.